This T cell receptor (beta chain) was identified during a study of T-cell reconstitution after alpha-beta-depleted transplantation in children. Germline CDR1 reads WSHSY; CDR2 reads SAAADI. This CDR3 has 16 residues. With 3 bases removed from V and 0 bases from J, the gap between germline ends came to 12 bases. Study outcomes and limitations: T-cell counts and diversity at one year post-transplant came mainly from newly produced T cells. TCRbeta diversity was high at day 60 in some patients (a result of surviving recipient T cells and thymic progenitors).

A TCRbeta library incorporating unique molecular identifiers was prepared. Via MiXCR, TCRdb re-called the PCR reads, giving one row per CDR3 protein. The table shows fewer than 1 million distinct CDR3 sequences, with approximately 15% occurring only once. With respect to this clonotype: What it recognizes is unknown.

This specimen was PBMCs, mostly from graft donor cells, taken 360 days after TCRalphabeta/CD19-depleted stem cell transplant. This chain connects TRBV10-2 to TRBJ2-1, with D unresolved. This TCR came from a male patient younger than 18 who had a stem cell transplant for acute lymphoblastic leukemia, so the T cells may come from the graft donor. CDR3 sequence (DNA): TGCGCCAGCAGTGATATCACGGCGAGCTCCTACAATGAGCAGTTCTTC. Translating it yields CASSDITASSYNEQFF.